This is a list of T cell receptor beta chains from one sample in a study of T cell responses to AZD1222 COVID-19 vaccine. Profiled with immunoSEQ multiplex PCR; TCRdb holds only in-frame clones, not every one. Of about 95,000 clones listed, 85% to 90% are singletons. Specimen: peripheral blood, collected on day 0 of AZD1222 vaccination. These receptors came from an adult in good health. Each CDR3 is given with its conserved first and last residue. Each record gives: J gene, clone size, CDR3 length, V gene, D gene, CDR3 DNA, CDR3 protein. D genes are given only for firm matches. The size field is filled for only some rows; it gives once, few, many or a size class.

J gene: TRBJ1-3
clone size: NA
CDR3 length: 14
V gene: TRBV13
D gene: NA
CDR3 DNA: TGTGCCAGCAGCTTGTGGGGGAGAGGAAACACCATATATTTT
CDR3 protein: CASSLWGRGNTIYF

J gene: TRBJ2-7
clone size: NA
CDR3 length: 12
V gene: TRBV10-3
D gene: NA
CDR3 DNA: TGTGCCATCAGTAAGGAAACCTACGAGCAGTACTTC
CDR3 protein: CAISKETYEQYF

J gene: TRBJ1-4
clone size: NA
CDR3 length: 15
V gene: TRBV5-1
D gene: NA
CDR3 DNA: TGCGCCAGCAGCTTGGACCTGGACAAGCGTGAAAAACTGTTTTTT
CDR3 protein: CASSLDLDKREKLFF

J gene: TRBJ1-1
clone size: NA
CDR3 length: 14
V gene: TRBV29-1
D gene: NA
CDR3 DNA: TGCAGCGTTGAATTCGGGCCTGGTGGCACTGAAGCTTTCTTT
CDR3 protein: CSVEFGPGGTEAFF

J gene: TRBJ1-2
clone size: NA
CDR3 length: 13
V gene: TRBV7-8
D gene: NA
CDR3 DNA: TGTGCCAGCAGCTTAGCGGGGCGCTATGGCTACACCTTC
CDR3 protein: CASSLAGRYGYTF

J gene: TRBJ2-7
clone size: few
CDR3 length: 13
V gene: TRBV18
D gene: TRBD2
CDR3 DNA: TGTGCCAGCTCGCCCTCGGGGGGGGGCGAGCAGTACTTC
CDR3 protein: CASSPSGGGEQYF

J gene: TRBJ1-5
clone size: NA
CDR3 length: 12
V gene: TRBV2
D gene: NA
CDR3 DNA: TGTGCCAGCAGTGCCTGGAGTCAGCCCCAGCATTTT
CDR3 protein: CASSAWSQPQHF

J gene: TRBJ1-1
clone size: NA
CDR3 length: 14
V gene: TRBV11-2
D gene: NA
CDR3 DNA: TGTGCCAGCAGCCCCGGGGTCGCCAACACTGAAGCTTTCTTT
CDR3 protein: CASSPGVANTEAFF

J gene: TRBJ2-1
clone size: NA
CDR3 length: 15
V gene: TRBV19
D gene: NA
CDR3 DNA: TGTGCCAGTAGTATAGTGCAAGAGCGAGGCAATGAGCAGTTCTTC
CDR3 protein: CASSIVQERGNEQFF

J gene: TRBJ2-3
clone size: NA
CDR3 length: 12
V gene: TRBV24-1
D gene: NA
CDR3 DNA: TGTGCCACCGGAACAGACCTTGGGACGCAGTATTTT
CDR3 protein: CATGTDLGTQYF

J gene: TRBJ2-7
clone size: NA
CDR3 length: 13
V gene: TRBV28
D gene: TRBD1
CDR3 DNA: TGTGCCAGCAGGTCGACAGGGGACTACGAGCAGTACTTC
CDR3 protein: CASRSTGDYEQYF

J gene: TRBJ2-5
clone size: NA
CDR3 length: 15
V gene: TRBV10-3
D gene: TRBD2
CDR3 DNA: TGTGCCATCAGTGAGTCGCGGGGGGCCGGAGAGACCCAGTACTTC
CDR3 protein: CAISESRGAGETQYF

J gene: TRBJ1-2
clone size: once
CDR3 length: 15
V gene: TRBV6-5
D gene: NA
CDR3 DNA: TGTGCCAGCAGTCTCGGAGGGCCCGCGGGCTATGGCTACACCTTC
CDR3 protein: CASSLGGPAGYGYTF

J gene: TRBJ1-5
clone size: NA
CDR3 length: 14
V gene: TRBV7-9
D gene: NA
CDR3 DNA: TGTGCCAGCAGCTTAGGAATCGGAAAACAGCCCCAGCATTTT
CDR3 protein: CASSLGIGKQPQHF

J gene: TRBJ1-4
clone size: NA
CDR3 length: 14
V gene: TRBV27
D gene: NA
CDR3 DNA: TGTGCCAGCAGACCCGCTGGGGATCATGAAAAACTGTTTTTT
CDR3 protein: CASRPAGDHEKLFF

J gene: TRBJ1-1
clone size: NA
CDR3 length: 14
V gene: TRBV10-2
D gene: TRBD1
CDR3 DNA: TGCGCCAGCAGTGAGGGCGACAGGGACACTGAAGCTTTCTTT
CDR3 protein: CASSEGDRDTEAFF

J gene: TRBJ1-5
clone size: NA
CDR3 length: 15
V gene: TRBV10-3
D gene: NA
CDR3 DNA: TGTGCCATCAGTGACGACCGGAATAGCAATCAGCCCCAGCATTTT
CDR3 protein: CAISDDRNSNQPQHF

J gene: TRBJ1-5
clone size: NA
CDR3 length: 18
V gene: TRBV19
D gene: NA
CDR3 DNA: TGTGCCAGTAGCAACCTCGAGGGGTGGGTAGGTGGCAATCAGCCCCAGCATTTT
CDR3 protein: CASSNLEGWVGGNQPQHF

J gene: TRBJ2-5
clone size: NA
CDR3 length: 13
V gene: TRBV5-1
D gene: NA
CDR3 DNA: TGCGCCAGCAGCGTCGTTTGGGGAGAGACCCAGTACTTC
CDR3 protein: CASSVVWGETQYF

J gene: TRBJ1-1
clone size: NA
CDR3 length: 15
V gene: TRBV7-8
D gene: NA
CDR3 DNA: TGTGCCAGCAGCTCCCGCCTGGGGGAGAACACTGAAGCTTTCTTT
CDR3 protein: CASSSRLGENTEAFF

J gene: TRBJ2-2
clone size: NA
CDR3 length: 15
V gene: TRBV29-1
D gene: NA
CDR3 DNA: TGCAGCGTTGATCCCGTAGGGGGGGGGACCGGGGAGCTGTTTTTT
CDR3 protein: CSVDPVGGGTGELFF

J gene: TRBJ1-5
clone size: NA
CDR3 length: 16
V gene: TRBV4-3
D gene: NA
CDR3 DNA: TGCGCCAGCAGCCAGGATATACAGGCGCCGAAGAAGCCCCAGCATTTT
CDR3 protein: CASSQDIQAPKKPQHF

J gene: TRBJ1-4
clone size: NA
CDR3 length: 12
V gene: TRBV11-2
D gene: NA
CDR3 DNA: TGTGCCAGCGAGGGGCGCAGTGAAAAACTGTTTTTT
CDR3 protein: CASEGRSEKLFF

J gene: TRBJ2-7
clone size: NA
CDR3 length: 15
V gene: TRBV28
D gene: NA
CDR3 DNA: TGTGCCAGCAGTCAACACACAGGGAGGAAGTACGAGCAGTACTTC
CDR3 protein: CASSQHTGRKYEQYF

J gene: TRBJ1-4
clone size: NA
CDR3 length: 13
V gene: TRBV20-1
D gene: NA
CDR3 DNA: TGCAGTGCTAGTACCGCGGCTAATGAAAAACTGTTTTTT
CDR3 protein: CSASTAANEKLFF

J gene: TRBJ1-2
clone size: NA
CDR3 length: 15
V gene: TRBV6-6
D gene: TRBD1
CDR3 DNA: TGTGCCAGCAGTCCAACCGGGACAGGGGGCTCGGGCTACACCTTC
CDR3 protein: CASSPTGTGGSGYTF

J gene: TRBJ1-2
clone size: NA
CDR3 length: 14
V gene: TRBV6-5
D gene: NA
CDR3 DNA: TGTGCCAGCAGTTGGGCTAGGGCAGTCTATGGCTACACCTTC
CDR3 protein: CASSWARAVYGYTF

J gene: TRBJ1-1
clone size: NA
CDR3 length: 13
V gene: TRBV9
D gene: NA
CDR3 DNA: TGTGCCAGCAGCGTAAACGCGGGCACTGAAGCTTTCTTT
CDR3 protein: CASSVNAGTEAFF

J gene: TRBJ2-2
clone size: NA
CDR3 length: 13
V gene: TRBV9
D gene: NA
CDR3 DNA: TGTGCCAGCAGCGTCAGGGTAGGCGGGGAGCTGTTTTTT
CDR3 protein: CASSVRVGGELFF

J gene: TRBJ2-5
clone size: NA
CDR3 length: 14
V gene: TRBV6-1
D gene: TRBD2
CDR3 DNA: TGTGCCAGCAGTGAAATGGGGGGGATAGAGACCCAGTACTTC
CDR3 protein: CASSEMGGIETQYF

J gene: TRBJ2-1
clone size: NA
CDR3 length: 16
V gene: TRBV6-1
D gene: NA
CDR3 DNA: TGTGCCAGCAGTGAAGCGGTGGAGGGGGGATTGAAACAGCAGTTCTTC
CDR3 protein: CASSEAVEGGLKQQFF

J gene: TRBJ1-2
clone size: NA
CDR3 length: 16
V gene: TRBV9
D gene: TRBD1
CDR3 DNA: TGTGCCAGCAGCCCAGTGCAGGGGGGGCGGATAGATGGCTACACCTTC
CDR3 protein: CASSPVQGGRIDGYTF

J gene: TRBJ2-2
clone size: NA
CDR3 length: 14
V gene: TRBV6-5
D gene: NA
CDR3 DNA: TGTGCCAGCAGTTACTGGCAGCCCCTCGGGGAGCTGTTTTTT
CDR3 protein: CASSYWQPLGELFF

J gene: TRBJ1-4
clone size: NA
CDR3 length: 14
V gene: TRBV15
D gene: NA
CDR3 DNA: TGTGCCACCAGCAGGGATCCAGGGAGGGAAAAACTGTTTTTT
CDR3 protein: CATSRDPGREKLFF

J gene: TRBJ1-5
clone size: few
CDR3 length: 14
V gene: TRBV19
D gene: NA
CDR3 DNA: TGTGCCAGTAGTGGGACACCTAGCAATCAGCCCCAGCATTTT
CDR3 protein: CASSGTPSNQPQHF

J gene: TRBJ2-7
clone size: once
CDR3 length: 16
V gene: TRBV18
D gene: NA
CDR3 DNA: TGTGCCAGCTCACCAGAAGGCGGGGCAAGCTCCTACGAGCAGTACTTC
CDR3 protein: CASSPEGGASSYEQYF

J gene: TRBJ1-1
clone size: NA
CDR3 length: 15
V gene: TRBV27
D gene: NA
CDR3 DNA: TGTGCCAGCAGTTTATCAAGAGGGGGGAACACTGAAGCTTTCTTT
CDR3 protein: CASSLSRGGNTEAFF

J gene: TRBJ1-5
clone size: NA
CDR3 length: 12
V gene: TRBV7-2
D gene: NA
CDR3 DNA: TGTGCCAGCAGCTCGACAGCGGGGACCCAGCATTTT
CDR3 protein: CASSSTAGTQHF

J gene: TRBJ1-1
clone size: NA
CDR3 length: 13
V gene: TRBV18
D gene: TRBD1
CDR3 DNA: TGTGCCAGCTCGGGACAGGCGAACACTGAAGCTTTCTTT
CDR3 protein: CASSGQANTEAFF

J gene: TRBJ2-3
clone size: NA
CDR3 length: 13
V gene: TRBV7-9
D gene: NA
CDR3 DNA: TGTGCCAGCAGCTTATTAGGTACAGATACGCAGTATTTT
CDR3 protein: CASSLLGTDTQYF

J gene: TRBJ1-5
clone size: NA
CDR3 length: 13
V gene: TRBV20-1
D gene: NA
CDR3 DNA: TGCAGTGCTAGTGCACAGTCAAATCAGCCCCAGCATTTT
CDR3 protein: CSASAQSNQPQHF

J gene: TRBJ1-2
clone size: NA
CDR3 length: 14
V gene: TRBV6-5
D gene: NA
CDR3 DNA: TGTGCCAGCAGGAATACAGGGATCCGGATAGGCTACACCTTC
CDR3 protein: CASRNTGIRIGYTF

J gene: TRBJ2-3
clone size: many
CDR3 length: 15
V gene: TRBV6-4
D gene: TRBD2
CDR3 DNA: TGTGCCAGCAGTGACTCGCGGGGGGGCACAGATACGCAGTATTTT
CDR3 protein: CASSDSRGGTDTQYF

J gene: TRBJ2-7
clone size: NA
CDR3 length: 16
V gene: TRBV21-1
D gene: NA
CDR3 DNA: TGTGCCAGCAGCAAAGGATGGACAGGGGCTATCTACGAGCAGTACTTC
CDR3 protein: CASSKGWTGAIYEQYF

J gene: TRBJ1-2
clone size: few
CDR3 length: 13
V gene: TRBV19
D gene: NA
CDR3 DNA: TGTGCCAGTAGTATGGACACTAACTATGGCTACACCTTC
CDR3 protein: CASSMDTNYGYTF

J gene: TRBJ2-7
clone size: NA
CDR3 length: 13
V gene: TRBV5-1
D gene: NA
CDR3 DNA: TGCGCCAGCAGATGGGGCGGTGGCTACGAGCAGTACTTC
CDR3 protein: CASRWGGGYEQYF

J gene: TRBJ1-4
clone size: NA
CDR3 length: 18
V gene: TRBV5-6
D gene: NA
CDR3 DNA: TGTGCCAGCAGCTCGGACCCCCTTTTAAAGGGAAGCGAGGAAAAACTGTTTTTT
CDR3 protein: CASSSDPLLKGSEEKLFF

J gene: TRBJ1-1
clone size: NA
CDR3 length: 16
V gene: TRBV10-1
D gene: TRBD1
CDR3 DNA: TGCGCCAGCAGTGAGTCCAAGACAGGGCCCAACACTGAAGCTTTCTTT
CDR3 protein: CASSESKTGPNTEAFF

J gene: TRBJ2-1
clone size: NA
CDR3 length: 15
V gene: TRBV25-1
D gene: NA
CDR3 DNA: TGTGCCAGCAGAGGAGAGGGGCTTAATTCGGTTGAGCAGTTCTTC
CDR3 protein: CASRGEGLNSVEQFF

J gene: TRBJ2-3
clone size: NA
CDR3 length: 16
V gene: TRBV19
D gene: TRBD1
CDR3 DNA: TGTGCCAGTAGTAGGACAGGGGCCATCCGGCTAGATACGCAGTATTTT
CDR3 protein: CASSRTGAIRLDTQYF

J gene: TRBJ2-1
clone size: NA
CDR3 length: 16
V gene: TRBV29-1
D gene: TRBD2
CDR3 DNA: TGCAGCATACCGGGACTAGCGGTTTCTCGCTACAATGAGCAGTTCTTC
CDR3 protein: CSIPGLAVSRYNEQFF

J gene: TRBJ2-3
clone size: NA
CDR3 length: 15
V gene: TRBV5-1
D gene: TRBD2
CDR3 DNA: TGCGCCAGCAGCATCGGGCGGGGGAGCACAGATACGCAGTATTTT
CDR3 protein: CASSIGRGSTDTQYF

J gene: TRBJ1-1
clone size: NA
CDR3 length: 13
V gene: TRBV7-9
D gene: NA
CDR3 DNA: TGTGCCAGCAGCGCGCAGGGAGGGACTGAAGCTTTCTTT
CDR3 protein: CASSAQGGTEAFF

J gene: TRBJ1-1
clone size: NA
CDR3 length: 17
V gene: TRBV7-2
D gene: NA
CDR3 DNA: TGTGCCAGCAGCTCACCCATACAGGGTCCGGTGAACACTGAAGCTTTCTTT
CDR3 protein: CASSSPIQGPVNTEAFF

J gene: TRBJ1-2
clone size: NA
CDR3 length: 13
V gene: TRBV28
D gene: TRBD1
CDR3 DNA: TGTGCCAGCAGGATGGACAGGGTCTATGGCTACACCTTC
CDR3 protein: CASRMDRVYGYTF

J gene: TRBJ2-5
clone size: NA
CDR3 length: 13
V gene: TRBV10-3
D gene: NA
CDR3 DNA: TGTGCCATCAGTGTTGTCCAGAGAGAGACCCAGTACTTC
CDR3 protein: CAISVVQRETQYF

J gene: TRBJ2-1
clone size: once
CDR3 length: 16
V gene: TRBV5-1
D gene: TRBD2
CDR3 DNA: TGCGCCAGCAGCCAAAAAAGCGGGGAAGTCTACAATGAGCAGTTCTTC
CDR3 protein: CASSQKSGEVYNEQFF